The clone carrying this T cell receptor beta chain came up a few times. The CDR3 runs 14 residues. Per the germline V gene, CDR1 is SGHTA and CDR2 is FQGNSA. The V and J ends lost 7 bases and 6 bases, in that order; junction bases with no gene match: 8. Per the authors' pipeline: Reference gene primers were amplified, and this amplification served to estimate nucleated cell counts. The method was immunoSEQ multiplex PCR; TCRdb's version includes in-frame clones alone and lacks a portion of them. V and J calls and clone size come straight from that table; D and trimming were deduced from the DNA. This table holds 200,000 to 250,000 clones, roughly four fifths found once. The data derive from a study of blood T cell repertoires in COVID-19. The overall study: Samples taken during acute and convalescent COVID-19 were collected in the United States, Italy and Spain.

This rearrangement joins TRBV7-2 to TRBJ1-5; 8 nucleotides line up with TRBD1. Sequenced: PBMCs or T cells enriched from blood (not recorded which). The sequence derives from a man aged 60 to 75 who had recovered from COVID-19. DNA of the CDR3: TGTGCCAGCACCGAGACAGGGGTTTTTCAGCCCCAGCATTTT. Protein: CASTETGVFQPQHF.